These 3 T cell receptor beta chains share one sample of origin, sequenced in a study of blood T cell repertoires in COVID-19. The data were produced by immunoSEQ multiplex PCR, yet TCRdb's version contains in-frame clones alone and is incomplete. The table has 150,000 to 200,000 clones, around 80% seen once; the top ten hold approximately 15%. The sequencing input was PBMCs or T cells enriched from blood (not recorded which). Source of these receptors: a woman in her forties or fifties who had recovered from COVID-19.

The V call is TRBV6-6, the J call TRBJ2-3, with 10 positions matching TRBD2. The CDR3 runs to 15 residues. Germline V gene data show CDR1 as MNHNY and CDR2 as SVGAGI (reference sequence). The V and J ends lost 2 bases and 4 bases, in that order; junction bases with no gene match: 3. The CDR3 spells CASSYRTSGADTQYF. The CDR3 DNA follows: TGTGCCAGCAGTTACAGGACTAGCGGCGCAGATACGCAGTATTTT.

CDR3: CASKGGGKETQYF. For the CDR3, the DNA is TGTGCCAGCAAGGGCGGGGGGAAGGAGACCCAGTACTTC. The J gene is TRBJ2-5, the V gene TRBV6-5; 8 bases match TRBD2. The germline V gene has CDR1 MNHEY and CDR2 SVGAGI. Losses at the gene ends were 7 bases for V and 5 bases for J; bases not matched to a gene: 6. The CDR3 totals 13 residues.

In its sample, this clone was seen once. CDR3: CASSQGVNYGYTF. As DNA, the CDR3 is TGTGCCAGCAGCCAGGGGGTTAACTATGGCTACACCTTC. The V and J genes are TRBV7-2 and TRBJ1-2; 7 bases match TRBD1. V lost 5 bases, J lost 1 base, and 1 base stayed unmatched. This CDR3 region has 13 residues. Germline CDR1 and CDR2: SGHTA and FQGNSA.